The 24 T cell receptor beta chains presented below share a single source sample, sequenced in a study of neurological immune-mediated disorders (dated by TCRdb to the late 2010s). The library was built by means of 5' RACE. Reads for this sample came from an Illumina HiSeq 2500. In TCRdb, the public reads were trimmed at Q25 with fastp and aligned with MiXCR, with productive beta chains retained. Entries are consolidated by CDR3 protein sequence, retaining the most common genes and DNA. The sample profile shows some 25,000 distinct CDR3 sequences; about 6.7% of them were found once. The ten top clones hold approximately 4.3% of the sample. Sequencing input: PBMCs. The receptors were sampled from a woman aged 35 to 49 in good health.

This clonotype was counted many times. The chain couples TRBV20-1 to TRBJ2-3; TRBD2 matches 12 bases. The CDR3 runs 19 residues. With V trimmed by 4 bases and J by 4 bases, 18 bases remained unmatched. In germline, CDR1 is DFQATT, CDR2 SNEGSKA (reference sequence). The CDR3 nucleotides read TGCAGTGCTATACTCGATTGGCTAGCGGGAGGGCCAGGGCCAGATACGCAGTATTTT. This encodes CSAILDWLAGGPGPDTQYF.

This clonotype appeared many times. J is TRBJ2-3 and V is TRBV6-5; TRBD2 matches at 11 bases. There are 17 residues in the CDR3. Germline V CDR1 and CDR2: MNHEY, SVGAGI. Trimming removed 7 bases from V and 6 bases from J; junction bases left unmatched: 15. The CDR3: CASKPPKLAGVVDTQYF. In DNA form, the CDR3 reads TGTGCCAGCAAGCCCCCAAAACTAGCGGGAGTAGTGGATACGCAGTATTTT.

This clonotype has ten or more counts. The chain carries TRBV6-5 and TRBJ1-4; D is unclear. V lost 0 bases, J lost 10 bases, and 9 bases lay in between. This CDR3 has 13 residues. Germline V gives CDR1 MNHEY, CDR2 SVGAGI. Here the CDR3 DNA reads TGTGCCAGCAGTTACTCGACTGGCGGAAAACTGTTTTTT. Translated: CASSYSTGGKLFF.

The chain links TRBV20-1 to TRBJ2-7; maybe TRBD1 (5 bases). Germline values: CDR1 DFQATT, CDR2 SNEGSKA (reference sequence). The CDR3 spans 14 residues. Trimming shortened V by 0 bases and J by 2 bases, and 11 bases separated the two germline ends. The CDR3 reads CSAREGAGTYEQYF. Here the CDR3 DNA reads TGCAGTGCTAGAGAAGGGGCAGGGACCTACGAGCAGTACTTC.

In this sample, this clonotype turned up a few times. This chain connects TRBV19 to TRBJ2-2; 7 bases are shared with TRBD1. With 6 bases clipped from V and 5 bases from J, the junction kept 6 bases outside the gene matches. The CDR3 has 14 amino acids. Per the germline V gene, CDR1 is LNHDA and CDR2 is SQIVND (reference sequence). CDR3 protein: CASRVAGGTGELFF. Written as DNA, the CDR3 is TGTGCCAGTAGAGTAGCAGGGGGAACCGGGGAGCTGTTTTTT.

This clonotype was seen repeatedly, ten times or more. The CDR3 DNA sequence: TGTGCCATCAGTGGGGGGACTAGCGCGACACAAGAGACCCAGTACTTC. This translates into CAISGGTSATQETQYF. The V gene is TRBV10-3, the J gene TRBJ2-5; 10 bases fit TRBD2. The germline gives CDR1 ENHRY, CDR2 SYGVKD. The junction had 7 bases not matched to a gene; V was cut back by 4 bases and J by 2 bases. The CDR3 contains 16 residues.

The genes are TRBV20-1 and TRBJ2-2; 8 bases agree with TRBD2. V dropped 2 bases and J dropped 6; count of bases not matched to a gene: 2. The CDR3 totals 13 residues. Germline CDR1 and CDR2: DFQATT and SNEGSKA (reference sequence). Written as DNA, the CDR3 is TGCAGTGCTAGAAGGCGGGGGGCCGGGGAGCTGTTTTTT. Residues: CSARRRGAGELFF.

Ten or more counts support this clonotype. The J gene is TRBJ2-7, the V gene TRBV7-8; the match to TRBD2 covers 12 bases. The CDR3 extends over 18 amino acids. V was clipped by 0 bases and J by 4 bases; unmatched bases: 10. CDR1 is SGHVS and CDR2 is FQNEAQ in the germline V gene. The CDR3 here is CASSLAIRLAGVKYEQYF. The CDR3, as DNA: TGTGCCAGCAGCTTAGCGATCAGACTAGCGGGAGTTAAGTACGAGCAGTACTTC.

The V and J genes are TRBV7-8 and TRBJ2-1, with 10 positions matching TRBD1. Germline CDR1 reads SGHVS; CDR2 reads FQNEAQ. V dropped 1 base and J dropped 8; count of bases not matched to a gene: 5. The CDR3 spans 15 residues. CDR3 residues: CASSLGTGGIDEQFF. The CDR3, as DNA: TGTGCCAGCAGCTTAGGGACAGGGGGAATCGATGAGCAGTTCTTC. Full variable domain (outside the CDR3, taken from reference TRBV7-8 and TRBJ2-1): GAGVSQSPRYKVAKRGQDVALRCDPISGHVSLFWYQQALGQGPEFLTYFQNEAQLDKSGLPSDRFFAERPEGSVSTLKIQRTQQEDSAVYLCASSLGTGGIDEQFFGPGTRLTVL.

DNA of the CDR3: TGTGCCAGCTCACGATACACAGGGCGCATCTCCTACGAGCAGTACTTC. Translation gives CASSRYTGRISYEQYF. V and J are TRBV18 and TRBJ2-7; tentatively, D is TRBD1 (6 bases). From germline, CDR1 is KGHSH and CDR2 LQKENI. CDR3 length equals 16 residues. Deletions cut 4 bases from V and 0 bases from J, with 16 bases between.

This clonotype was seen at least ten times. The chain recombines TRBV5-1 with TRBJ2-5; D possibly corresponds to TRBD2 (6 bases). The germline V gene encodes CDR1 SGHRS and CDR2 YFSETQ. The V end was cut by 5 bases, the J end by 2 bases, with 13 bases between. The CDR3 is 14 amino acids. This CDR3 reads CASSRRDAQETQYF. The DNA for the CDR3 is TGCGCCAGCAGTCGGCGGGACGCACAAGAGACCCAGTACTTC. Filled out from reference TRBV5-1 and TRBJ2-5, the complete variable domain reads KAGVTQTPRYLIKTRGQQVTLSCSPISGHRSVSWYQQTPGQGLQFLFEYFSETQRNKGNFPGRFSGRQFSNSRSEMNVSTLELGDSALYLCASSRRDAQETQYFGPGTRLLVL.

In its sample, this clonotype was seen many times. This chain joins TRBV5-5 and TRBJ2-1; no clear D gene. From germline, CDR1 is SGHKS and CDR2 YYEKEE (reference sequence). Trimming cost V 2 bases and J 6 bases, with 6 bases left between them. The CDR3 consists of 12 residues. Here the CDR3 DNA reads TGTGCCAGCAGCTTCAATAGCAATGAGCAGTTCTTC. This gives the protein CASSFNSNEQFF.

The chain recombines TRBV19 with TRBJ2-7; 7 bases are a match to TRBD1. Germline V gene sequence: CDR1 LNHDA, CDR2 SQIVND (reference sequence). V lost 9 bases to trimming and J lost 2 bases; unmatched junction nucleotides: 4. The CDR3 consists of 12 residues. CDR3 nucleotide sequence: TGTGCCAGCCGGGACAGTACCTACGAGCAGTACTTC. Translating it yields CASRDSTYEQYF.

This clonotype was found many times. The chain employs TRBV7-9 and TRBJ2-3; TRBD2 matches at 13 bases. V was pared by 5 bases and J by 4 bases, with 12 bases of the junction left unmatched. The CDR3 spans 18 residues. CDR1 SEHNR and CDR2 FQNEAQ come from the germline V gene (reference sequence). CDR3 DNA sequence: TGTGCCAGCAGCCGGACTCTCAGACTAGCGGGAGGAGCAGATACGCAGTATTTT. As protein: CASSRTLRLAGGADTQYF.

This clonotype was counted ten times or more. J is TRBJ2-1 and V is TRBV12-3 or TRBV12-4; the match to TRBD2 covers 7 bases. With V trimmed by 5 bases and J by 2 bases, 0 bases remained unmatched. The length of the CDR3 is 13 residues. For the CDR3, the DNA is TGTGCCAGCAGTCGGGGGGCCTACAATGAGCAGTTCTTC. Protein product: CASSRGAYNEQFF.

Ten or more counts support this clonotype. The rearrangement links TRBV5-5 to TRBJ2-3; 11 bases are a match to TRBD2. Germline loops: CDR1 SGHKS, CDR2 YYEKEE (reference sequence). J was trimmed by 4 bases and V by 6 bases; bases with no gene match: 4. CDR3 length equals 14 residues. The CDR3 here is CASILAGVSDTQYF. The CDR3, as DNA: TGTGCCAGCATACTAGCGGGAGTATCAGATACGCAGTATTTT.

This clonotype was seen many times. This chain uses TRBV5-8 with TRBJ1-4, with TRBD1 matching 8 bases. The trim removed 4 bases at V and 5 bases at J, leaving 7 bases unmatched. The CDR3 spans 15 residues. From germline, CDR1 is SGHTS and CDR2 YDEGEE. The CDR3 region has the DNA TGTGCCAGCAGCACTGACAGGGGAAAAAATGAAAAACTGTTTTTT. This codes for CASSTDRGKNEKLFF.

This clonotype appeared many times. V usage is TRBV7-9 and J usage is TRBJ1-5, with 8 positions matching TRBD1. V was clipped by 2 bases and J by 4 bases; unmatched bases: 4. The germline V gene encodes CDR1 SEHNR and CDR2 FQNEAQ (reference sequence). The CDR3 totals 15 residues. The CDR3 region is CASSLSGQVNQPQHF. The CDR3 coding sequence is TGTGCCAGCAGCTTATCGGGACAGGTTAATCAGCCCCAGCATTTT.

This clonotype was observed at least ten times. The V gene is TRBV18, the J gene TRBJ1-1; D not resolved. The CDR3 loop spans 13 amino acids. The V gene's germline CDR1 is KGHSH and CDR2 LQKENI. V was clipped by 3 bases and J by 0 bases, with 5 bases between them. The CDR3: CASSPGLNTEAFF. The CDR3 nucleotides read TGTGCCAGCTCACCTGGGCTGAACACTGAAGCTTTCTTT.

This chain connects TRBV5-5 to TRBJ2-5; D remains unclear. Germline V gene sequence: CDR1 SGHKS, CDR2 YYEKEE (reference sequence). CDR3 length: 13 residues. Deletions cut 0 bases from V and 7 bases from J, with 10 bases between. The CDR3 sequence: CASSLGSVGTQYF. The CDR3 nucleotides are TGTGCCAGCAGCTTGGGTTCCGTAGGGACCCAGTACTTC.

This clonotype was observed many times. The chain links TRBV12-3 or TRBV12-4 to TRBJ1-2; 7 nucleotides line up with TRBD1. Trimming cost V 6 bases and J 4 bases; bases outside gene matches: 8. This CDR3 is built from 14 residues. The CDR3 sequence: CASRRQGGRYGYTF. CDR3 DNA sequence: TGTGCCAGCAGGCGGCAGGGGGGTCGCTATGGCTACACCTTC.

This clonotype has more than one count but fewer than ten. The chain links TRBV18 to TRBJ2-7; no reliable D call. Germline V CDR1 and CDR2: KGHSH, LQKENI. Deletions cut 5 bases from V and 5 bases from J, with 13 bases between. The CDR3 spans 13 residues. The CDR3: CASSGPDQHEQYF. CDR3 DNA: TGTGCCAGCTCAGGGCCAGACCAGCACGAGCAGTACTTC.

This clonotype occurred many times. The chain recombines TRBV20-1 with TRBJ2-1; D might be TRBD1 (6 bases). The germline V gene has CDR1 DFQATT and CDR2 SNEGSKA (reference sequence). V gave up 7 bases and J gave up 6 bases, with 19 bases separating them. The CDR3 has 14 amino acids. The CDR3, as DNA: TGCAGTGAGGAGGACAGATCAAAAAGCAATGAGCAGTTCTTC. It encodes CSEEDRSKSNEQFF.

The sample holds many counts of this clonotype. This CDR3 reads CSASAGTSSQETQYF. In DNA form, the CDR3 reads TGCAGTGCTAGCGCCGGGACTAGCAGCCAAGAGACCCAGTACTTC. The chain employs TRBV20-1 and TRBJ2-5; 9 bases fit TRBD2. V shed 3 bases and J 1 base; nucleotides not matched to a gene: 6. From germline, CDR1 is DFQATT and CDR2 SNEGSKA (reference sequence). The CDR3 totals 15 residues.